The next 18 T cell receptor beta chains were all read from a single sample in a study of human T cells and chemical hapten exposure. Time point defined: patch test 1, 2 weeks after DPC sensitization. Treatment meaning: therapeutic diphenylcyclopropenone sensitization with weekly scalp DPC. Each CDR3 protein gets one entry after TCRdb re-called the RACE reads with MiXCR. The data contain 300,000 to 450,000 distinct CDR3 sequences, 4% to 5.5% of them singletons. The material sequenced was whole blood, taken in connection with sensitization to the hapten diphenylcyclopropenone (DPC). The receptors stem from a woman between 50 and 59 years old with alopecia areata. Some clones in this sample may be carry-over from other donors' samples.

V is TRBV20-1 and J is TRBJ1-6; D perhaps matches TRBD1 (6 bases). CDR3 length: 15 residues. Germline CDR1 DFQATT, CDR2 SNEGSKA (reference sequence). The ends were cut back, 2 bases at V and 5 bases at J, with 13 bases in the middle. The CDR3, as DNA: TGCAGTGCTAGAAGGGCAGGGGCGGATAATTCACCCCTCCACTTT. Residues: CSARRAGADNSPLHF.

The V call is TRBV6-4, the J call TRBJ1-2, with 8 bases fitting TRBD1. The germline CDR1 and CDR2 sequences are MRHNA and SNTAGT. Trimming cost V 6 bases and J 1 base; bases outside gene matches: 10. There are 16 residues in the CDR3. The CDR3: CASRPSIGQGNYGYTF. CDR3 bases: TGTGCCAGCAGACCCTCCATTGGACAGGGTAACTATGGCTACACCTTC.

This clonotype was detected only a few times. This rearrangement joins TRBV13 to TRBJ2-4, with 8 bases identical to TRBD2. CDR1 and CDR2 (germline): PRHDT, FYEKMQ (reference sequence). The V segment lost 6 bases and the J segment 1 base; nucleotides outside the gene matches: 2. The CDR3 extends over 14 amino acids. CDR3 DNA sequence: TGTGCCAGCAGACTAGCGGTGGCCAAAAACATTCAGTACTTC. Amino acids: CASRLAVAKNIQYF.

This clonotype has ten or more counts. Here the CDR3 DNA reads TGTGCCAGCAGTTTACGGGACGGGTCGTACGAGCAGTACTTC. This gives the protein CASSLRDGSYEQYF. The V gene is TRBV12-3 or TRBV12-4, the J gene TRBJ2-7; perhaps D is TRBD1 or TRBD2 (5 bases each). This CDR3 contains 14 residues. V lost 2 bases and J 4 bases, leaving 12 bases between the germline ends.

This clonotype was found many times. The V and J genes are TRBV11-2 and TRBJ2-7, with D possibly TRBD2 on 5 matching bases. Germline V CDR1 and CDR2: SGHAT, FQNNGV. V shed 5 bases and J shed 4 bases, with 12 bases lying between them. This CDR3 spans 13 amino acids. The CDR3 nucleotides are TGTGCCAGCAGCCCGAGGGAGAAATACGAGCAGTACTTC. It yields the protein CASSPREKYEQYF.

The chain is built from TRBV20-1 and TRBJ1-1, with D unresolved. CDR3 size: 15 residues. Trimming removed 6 bases at V and 4 bases at J, with 21 bases between. In germline, CDR1 is DFQATT, CDR2 SNEGSKA (reference sequence). DNA of the CDR3: TGCAGTGCGCGGACCTCCAACAGCTGGGGCACTGAAGCTTTCTTT. Translation gives CSARTSNSWGTEAFF.

This clonotype was recorded at least ten times. This rearrangement joins TRBV29-1 to TRBJ1-1; a weak D match, TRBD1 (6 bases). The germline gives CDR1 SQVTM, CDR2 ANQGSEA. This CDR3 has 12 amino acids. Between the trimmed V and J ends, which lost 8 bases and 9 bases, there was a span of 19 bases. Written as DNA, the CDR3 is TGCAGCCTCCGAGGGGCGGGGGCGCAAGCTTTCTTT. Translated: CSLRGAGAQAFF.

This chain joins TRBV7-9 and TRBJ1-1; possible D gene TRBD1, 5 bases. Germline CDR1 and CDR2: SEHNR and FQNEAQ (reference sequence). V was trimmed by 0 bases and J by 3 bases, leaving 8 bases between them. CDR3 length: 14 residues. The CDR3 region has the DNA TGTGCCAGCAGCTTAGCTAGGGGTGACACTGAAGCTTTCTTT. This gives the protein CASSLARGDTEAFF.

This clonotype has only a few counts. The DNA of the CDR3 is TGTGCCAGCAGCCAACTTGAGGAACTTACTAATGAAAAACTGTTTTTT. Translation gives CASSQLEELTNEKLFF. The rearrangement links TRBV4-2 to TRBJ1-4; D is unresolved. V was pared by 2 bases and J by 2 bases, with 12 bases between. CDR1 and CDR2 from the germline V gene are LGHNA and YNFKEQ. The CDR3 consists of 16 residues.

Ten or more counts support this clonotype. J is TRBJ2-3 and V is TRBV28, with 7 bases that match TRBD1. The CDR3 is 14 residues long. The V gene end was trimmed by 4 bases and the J gene end by 4 bases; junction bases not matched to a gene: 5. The germline V gene encodes CDR1 MDHEN and CDR2 SYDVKM. For the CDR3, the DNA is TGTGCCAGCAGTTCGACAGGGCCCCCAGATACGCAGTATTTT. It translates to CASSSTGPPDTQYF.

This clonotype was observed at least ten times. The rearrangement uses TRBV5-1 and TRBJ1-2, with D possibly being TRBD1 (6 bases). This CDR3 is 12 amino acids long. Germline-derived CDR1 and CDR2 are SGHRS and YFSETQ. The germline V and J ends were trimmed by 2 bases and 8 bases, with 10 bases remaining between them. The CDR3: CASSLGGEGYTF. The DNA for the CDR3 is TGCGCCAGCAGCTTAGGGGGAGAAGGCTACACCTTC.

This clonotype was counted at least ten times. The chain uses TRBV4-3 and TRBJ2-1, with 14 positions matching TRBD2. CDR1 is LGHNA and CDR2 is YSLEER in the germline V gene. The J segment lost 7 bases and the V segment lost 3 bases, leaving 11 bases of the junction unmatched. The CDR3 is 18 amino acids. This chain's CDR3 is CASSQMGPGTSGRNEQFF. The CDR3 DNA reads as TGCGCCAGCAGCCAGATGGGCCCCGGGACTAGCGGGAGAAATGAGCAGTTCTTC.

This clonotype was observed at least ten times. Its ends do not fully match the called genes, so a read error is possible. V and J are TRBV5-1 and TRBJ2-7, with TRBD1 matching 10 bases. This CDR3 is 14 amino acids long. The germline V gene has CDR1 SGHRS and CDR2 YFSETQ. The CDR3 DNA reads TGTGCCAGCAGCTTAGGACAGGGGGGGTACGAGCAGTACTTC. Its protein product is CASSLGQGGYEQYF.

This clonotype was counted a few times. This sequence joins TRBV7-4 and TRBJ2-4; D is ambiguous. The ends were cut back, 6 bases at V and 1 base at J, with 16 bases in the middle. This CDR3 spans 16 amino acids. Germline CDR1 and CDR2: SGHVT and SQSDAQ. DNA of the CDR3: TGTGCCAGCAGTTACGGACGTCGCGACGCCAAAAACATTCAGTACTTC. Its translation is CASSYGRRDAKNIQYF.

This clonotype has at least ten counts. The chain combines TRBV20-1 with TRBJ1-1; no firm D call. Germline-derived CDR1 and CDR2 are DFQATT and SNEGSKA (reference sequence). V was pared by 3 bases and J by 1 base, with 6 bases between. The CDR3 is 12 residues long. CDR3 loop: CSASRRNTEAFF. CDR3 bases: TGCAGTGCTAGTCGCAGGAACACTGAAGCTTTCTTT.

This clonotype came up many times. The chain joins TRBV2 to TRBJ2-3, with a weak D call TRBD2 (6 bases). The CDR3 consists of 12 residues. The V end was cut by 6 bases, the J end by 10 bases, with 14 bases between. CDR1 and CDR2 from the germline V gene are SNHLY and FYNNEI. CDR3 coding DNA: TGTGCCAGCAGAAGTGGGGGGATGGCGCAGTATTTT. Translation gives CASRSGGMAQYF.

This clonotype has only a few counts. The V call is TRBV6-5, the J call TRBJ2-7; TRBD2 aligns across 9 bases. The V segment lost 7 bases and the J segment 3 bases; nucleotides outside the gene matches: 7. The CDR3 spans 14 residues. Germline CDR1 MNHEY, CDR2 SVGAGI. DNA of the CDR3: TGTGCCAGCAAAAAAGCGGGAGGCCGCTACGAGCAGTACTTC. Its protein product is CASKKAGGRYEQYF.

There are many counts of this clonotype. This rearrangement joins TRBV20-1 to TRBJ2-3; 7 nucleotides match TRBD2. Germline CDR1 DFQATT, CDR2 SNEGSKA (reference sequence). The ends lost 5 bases at V and 5 bases at J; junction bases unmatched: 10. CDR3 length: 14 residues. CDR3 region: CSASGTTKGDTQYF. The CDR3 nucleotides read TGCAGTGCTTCCGGGACTACCAAAGGAGATACGCAGTATTTT.